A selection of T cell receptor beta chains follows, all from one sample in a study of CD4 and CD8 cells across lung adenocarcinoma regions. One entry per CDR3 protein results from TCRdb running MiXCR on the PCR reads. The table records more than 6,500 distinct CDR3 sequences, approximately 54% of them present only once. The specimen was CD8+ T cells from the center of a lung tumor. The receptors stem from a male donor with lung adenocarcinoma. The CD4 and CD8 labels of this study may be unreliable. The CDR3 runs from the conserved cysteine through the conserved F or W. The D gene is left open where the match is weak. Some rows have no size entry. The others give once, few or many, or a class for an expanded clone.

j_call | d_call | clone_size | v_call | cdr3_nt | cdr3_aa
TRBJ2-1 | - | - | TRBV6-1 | TGTGCCAGCAGTGAAGAGGCAAGAGGGTTTAGCTCCTACAATGAGCAGTTCTTC | CASSEEARGFSSYNEQFF
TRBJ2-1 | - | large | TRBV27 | TGTGCCAGCACCCAGTCAACGGGCTACAATGAGCAGTTCTTC | CASTQSTGYNEQFF
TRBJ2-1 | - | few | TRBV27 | TGTGCCGCAGGGGGGGAGACCCAGTTCTTC | CAAGGETQFF
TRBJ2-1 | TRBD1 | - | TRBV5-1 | TGCGCCAGCAGCTTGGTCCCCTTATCAGACAGGGGGAATGAGCAGTTCTTC | CASSLVPLSDRGNEQFF
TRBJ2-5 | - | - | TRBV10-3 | TGTGCCAACAGCGATGGGCAAGGGGCCCAGTACTTC | CANSDGQGAQYF
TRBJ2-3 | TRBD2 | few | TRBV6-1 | TGTGCCAGCAGGATAGCGGGGGGAACAGATACGCAGTATTTT | CASRIAGGTDTQYF
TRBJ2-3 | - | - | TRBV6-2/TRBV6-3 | TGTGCCAGCAGTTACCCTAAGCTCGGGTACTACACAGATACGCAGTATTTT | CASSYPKLGYYTDTQYF
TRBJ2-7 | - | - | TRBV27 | TGTGCCAGCAGTGGCAGGATGAAAGAGAAGCAGTACTTC | CASSGRMKEKQYF
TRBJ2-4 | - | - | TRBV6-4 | TGTGCCAGGGGTACGGGGGCCACAGACACTCAGTACTTC | CARGTGATDTQYF
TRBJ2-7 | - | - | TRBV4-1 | TGCGCCAGCAGCCAAGCGGGAGCGACCTACGAGCAGTACTTC | CASSQAGATYEQYF
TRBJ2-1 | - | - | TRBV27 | TGTGCCAGCAGTTTATGGGGCAGGGATCAAGGGGAGCAGTTCTTC | CASSLWGRDQGEQFF
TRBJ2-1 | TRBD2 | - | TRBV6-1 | TGTGCCAGCAGTAGACTAGCAAATGAGCAGTTCTTC | CASSRLANEQFF
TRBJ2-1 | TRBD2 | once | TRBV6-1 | TGTGCCAGCAGAGGCTCTAGGGGAGCGGGAGGCGGGAGCTGCTACGATGAGCAGTTCTTC | CASRGSRGAGGGSCYDEQFF
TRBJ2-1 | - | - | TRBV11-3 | TGTGCCAGCAGCTTAGATCTTGTGGCCGACCCGCAGGACGAGCAGTTCTTC | CASSLDLVADPQDEQFF
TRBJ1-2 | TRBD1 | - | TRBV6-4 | TGCGCCGCTGGGACAGGGGATGGCTACACCTTC | CAAGTGDGYTF
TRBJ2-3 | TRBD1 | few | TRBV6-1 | TGTGCCAGCAGGTCCGGGACAGGGAGTAAGTATACGCAGTATTTT | CASRSGTGSKYTQYF
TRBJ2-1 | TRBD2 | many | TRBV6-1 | TGTGCCAGCAGCGCCCTGCTAGCGGGAGGGCTCAATGAGCAGTTCTTC | CASSALLAGGLNEQFF
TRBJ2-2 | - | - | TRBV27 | TGTGCCAGCAGTTCCCTGGCGACCGGGGTCTCCGGGGAGCTGTTTTTT | CASSSLATGVSGELFF
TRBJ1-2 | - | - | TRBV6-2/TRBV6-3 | TGTGCCAGCAGTCCGCTGGGCCTCGGTGGCTACACCTTC | CASSPLGLGGYTF
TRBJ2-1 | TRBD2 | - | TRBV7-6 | TGTGCCAGCAGCCCGGCTAGCGGGTACTACAATGAGCAGTTCTTC | CASSPASGYYNEQFF
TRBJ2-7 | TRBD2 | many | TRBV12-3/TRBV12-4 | TGTGCCAGCAGTCCCGGACTAGGATTTCACTACGAGCAGTACTTC | CASSPGLGFHYEQYF
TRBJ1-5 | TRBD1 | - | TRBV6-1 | TGTGCCAGCAGTGAGGGGACAGGGGGCTTCCGTCAGCCCCAGCATTTT | CASSEGTGGFRQPQHF
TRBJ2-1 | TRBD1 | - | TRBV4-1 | TGCGCCAGCAGCCAAGGGACAGGGTCATACAATGAGCAGTTCTTC | CASSQGTGSYNEQFF
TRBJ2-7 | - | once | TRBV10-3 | TGTGCCATCAGTGATAGGGGTCTCTCCTACGAGCAGTACTTC | CAISDRGLSYEQYF
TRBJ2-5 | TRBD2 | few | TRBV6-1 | TGTGCCAGCAGTGCGGCTAGCGGGAGCAAAAGAGAGACCCAGTACTTC | CASSAASGSKRETQYF
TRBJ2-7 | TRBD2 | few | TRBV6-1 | TGTGCCAGCAGTGAGGGACTAGCGATTCTTCCGGAGCAGTACTTC | CASSEGLAILPEQYF
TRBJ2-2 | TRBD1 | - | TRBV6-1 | TGTGCCAGCAGCCACAGGGGGCAAGGCGGGGAGCTGTTTTTT | CASSHRGQGGELFF
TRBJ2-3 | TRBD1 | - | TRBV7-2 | TGTGCCAGCAGCTTGGACAGGGGCACAGATACGCAGTATTTT | CASSLDRGTDTQYF
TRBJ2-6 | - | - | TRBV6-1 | TGTGCCAGCAGTGCCCACGGCGGGGCCAACGTCCTGACTTTC | CASSAHGGANVLTF
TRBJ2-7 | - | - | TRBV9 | TGTGCCAGCGGAAGCTCCTACGAGCAGTACTTC | CASGSSYEQYF
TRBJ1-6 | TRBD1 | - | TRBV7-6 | TGTGCCAGCAGCCAAGCGCAGGGGGGCTCACCCCTCCACTTT | CASSQAQGGSPLHF
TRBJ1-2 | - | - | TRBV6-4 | TGTGCCAGCAGTGACGCTTGGGGACGCGGCTACACCTTC | CASSDAWGRGYTF
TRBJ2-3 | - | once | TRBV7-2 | TGTGCCAGCAGCTTAGATGGGCCAACAGATACGCAGTATTTT | CASSLDGPTDTQYF
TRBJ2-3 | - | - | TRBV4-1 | TGCGCCAGCAGCCAAGAGAGAGGGGGCGCGGGGGATACGCAGTATTTT | CASSQERGGAGDTQYF
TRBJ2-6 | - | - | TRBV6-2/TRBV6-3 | TGTGCCAGCAGTTACTCGACGGGGGCCAACGTCCTGACTTTC | CASSYSTGANVLTF
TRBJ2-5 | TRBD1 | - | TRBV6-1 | TGTGCCAGCAGCCAACCGGCAGGGGGAGAGACCCAGTACTTC | CASSQPAGGETQYF
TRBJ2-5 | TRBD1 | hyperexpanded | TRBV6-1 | TGTGCCAGCAGACCAACAGGGGAAGAGACCCAGTACTTC | CASRPTGEETQYF
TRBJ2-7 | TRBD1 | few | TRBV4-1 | TGCGCCAGCAGCCCCCCACCCGGGACAGGGACCTACGAGCAGTACTTC | CASSPPPGTGTYEQYF
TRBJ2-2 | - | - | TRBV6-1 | TGTGCCAGCAGTGAAGCACGATCAGGGGAGCTGTATTTT | CASSEARSGELYF
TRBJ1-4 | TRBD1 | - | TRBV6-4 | TGTGCCAGCAGTCCAGGGACAGGAGAAACTAATGAAAAACTGTTTTTT | CASSPGTGETNEKLFF
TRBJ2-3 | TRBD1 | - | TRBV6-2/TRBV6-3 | TGTGCCAGCAGCTCGGACAGGACCCTCACAGATACGCAGTATTTT | CASSSDRTLTDTQYF
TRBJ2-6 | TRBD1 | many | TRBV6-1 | TGTGCCAGCAGAGAAAGACAGGGGGCGCCGGCTGGGGCCAACGTCCTGACTTTC | CASRERQGAPAGANVLTF
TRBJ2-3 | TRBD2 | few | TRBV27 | TGTGCCAGCAGTTCACGACTGGCGGGAGGCAAAGATACGCAGTATTTC | CASSSRLAGGKDTQYF
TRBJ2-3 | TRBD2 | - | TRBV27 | TGTGCCAGCAGTTCCCGTGGAGCGGGAGGCAAAGATACTCAGTATTTT | CASSSRGAGGKDTQYF
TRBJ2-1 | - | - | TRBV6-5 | TGTGCCAGCAGTTCCTTAGCGACTCCCGTTCCTAATGAGCAGTTCTTC | CASSSLATPVPNEQFF